A single sample gave rise to the 16 T cell receptor beta chains below, sequenced in a study of blood T cell repertoires in COVID-19. Profiling relied on immunoSEQ multiplex PCR, and the TCRdb table lists in-frame clones only, not all of them. The sample lists 230,000 or so clones, 80% to 90% seen once, with 6% to 8% in the top ten. The sample taken for sequencing was peripheral blood. All receptors come from a woman of 80 years or more with COVID-19, enrolled during active disease.

The rearrangement joins TRBV30 to TRBJ2-1; 8 nucleotides line up with TRBD2. Germline lookup yields CDR1 GTSNPN and CDR2 SVGIG (reference sequence). V gave up 7 bases and J gave up 4 bases; unmatched junction bases: 12. This CDR3 comprises 15 residues. CDR3 in DNA: TGTGCCTCCTTCGGAAGCGGGAGATCGTACAATGAGCAGTTCTTC. Protein sequence: CASFGSGRSYNEQFF.

This clone was observed once. The V and J genes are TRBV9 and TRBJ2-7, with 8 bases that match TRBD1. V was pared by 2 bases and J by 5 bases, with 3 bases of the junction left unmatched. The V gene's germline CDR1 is SGDLS and CDR2 YYNGEE. The CDR3 spans 13 residues. CDR3 bases: TGTGCCAGCAGCGTCTCGGGACAGGACGAGCAGTACTTC. Protein sequence: CASSVSGQDEQYF.

The rearrangement links TRBV7-2 to TRBJ2-2; the match to TRBD2 covers 8 bases. Looked up from germline, CDR1 is SGHTA and CDR2 is FQGNSA. The V segment lost 9 bases and the J segment 4 bases; nucleotides outside the gene matches: 13. The CDR3 consists of 16 residues. The DNA of the CDR3 is TGTGCCAGTAACGTGGGAGCGGGAGTGACCACCGGGGAGCTGTTTTTT. Its translation is CASNVGAGVTTGELFF.

The chain couples TRBV29-1 to TRBJ2-1; 7 bases fit TRBD2. Germline V gives CDR1 SQVTM, CDR2 ANQGSEA. The length of the CDR3 is 13 residues. The V gene end was trimmed by 0 bases and the J gene end by 15 bases; junction bases not matched to a gene: 11. CDR3: CSVEEVGRENPFF. In nucleotides, the CDR3 is TGCAGCGTTGAAGAGGTTGGGAGGGAGAATCCGTTCTTC.

This chain joins TRBV20-1 and TRBJ2-1; 10 bases are a match to TRBD2. The CDR3 has 17 residues. V was clipped by 3 bases and J by 0 bases; unmatched bases: 8. Germline loops: CDR1 DFQATT, CDR2 SNEGSKA (reference sequence). The CDR3 DNA reads as TGCAGTGCTAGTGTCTCTAGCGGGAGTGCCTCCTACAATGAGCAGTTCTTC. The encoded protein is CSASVSSGSASYNEQFF.

The gene calls are TRBV7-3 and TRBJ2-1, with TRBD2 identical over 8 bases. V shed 5 bases and J 6 bases; nucleotides not matched to a gene: 6. CDR3 size: 14 residues. Germline V gene sequence: CDR1 SGHTA, CDR2 FQGTGA. The CDR3, as DNA: TGTGCCAGCAGCCCGGGACTAGTTGGCAATGAGCAGTTCTTC. Translated, it gives CASSPGLVGNEQFF. Full variable domain (missing parts from reference TRBV7-3 and TRBJ2-1): GAGVSQTPSNKVTEKGKYVELRCDPISGHTALYWYRQSLGQGPEFLIYFQGTGAADDSGLPNDRFFAVRPEGSVSTLKIQRTERGDSAVYLCASSPGLVGNEQFFGPGTRLTVL.

J is TRBJ2-5 and V is TRBV19; no clear D gene. This CDR3 contains 14 residues. V was shortened by 5 bases and J by 1 base, with 11 bases between the two germline ends. Per the germline V gene, CDR1 is LNHDA and CDR2 is SQIVND (reference sequence). The CDR3 loop is CASSVLNGQETQYF. CDR3 DNA sequence: TGTGCCAGTAGTGTGCTGAACGGCCAAGAGACCCAGTACTTC.

The chain uses TRBV27 and TRBJ2-1; the D gene is possibly TRBD2 (7 bases). This CDR3 is 13 amino acids long. Per the germline V gene, CDR1 is MNHEY and CDR2 is SMNVEV (reference sequence). Between the trimmed V and J ends, which lost 7 bases and 9 bases, there was a span of 16 bases. The CDR3 protein is CASTPNREGEQFF. The CDR3 DNA reads TGTGCCAGCACCCCAAACAGGGAGGGTGAGCAGTTCTTC.

The chain joins TRBV5-6 to TRBJ2-3; tentatively, D is TRBD2 (6 bases). The CDR3 has 14 residues. Per the germline V gene, CDR1 is SGHDT and CDR2 is YYEEEE. The V gene lost 4 bases and the J gene lost 2 bases, with 11 bases spanning the gap. The CDR3 loop is CASSGGTYTDTQYF. CDR3 in DNA: TGTGCCAGCAGCGGAGGGACTTACACAGATACGCAGTATTTT.

This clone was detected a few times. The V call is TRBV7-9, the J call TRBJ2-3; D gene ambiguous. Per germline, CDR1 SEHNR and CDR2 FQNEAQ (reference sequence). The CDR3 covers 14 residues. The V end was cut by 5 bases, the J end by 4 bases, with 13 bases between. CDR3 amino acids: CASSPMKLSDTQYF. In DNA, the CDR3 is TGTGCCAGCAGCCCGATGAAGCTGTCAGATACGCAGTATTTT. The entire variable domain, with the rest obtained from reference TRBV7-9 and TRBJ2-3, is as follows: DTGVSQNPRHKITKRGQNVTFRCDPISEHNRLYWYRQTLGQGPEFLTYFQNEAQLEKSRLLSDRFSAERPKGSFSTLEIQRTEQGDSAMYLCASSPMKLSDTQYFGPGTRLTVL.

This chain links TRBV2 with TRBJ1-6; no clear D gene. This CDR3 is built from 12 residues. The V end was cut by 2 bases, the J end by 9 bases, with 5 bases between. Per the germline V gene, CDR1 is SNHLY and CDR2 is FYNNEI. The CDR3 sequence: CASSENISPLHF. The CDR3 bases are TGTGCCAGCAGTGAAAATATTTCACCCCTCCACTTT.

The table lists this clone with a few counts. The chain combines TRBV28 with TRBJ2-3; 8 bases fit TRBD2. CDR3 length: 15 amino acids. V lost 5 bases to trimming and J lost 9 bases; unmatched junction nucleotides: 13. The germline V gene has CDR1 MDHEN and CDR2 SYDVKM. CDR3 sequence (DNA): TGTGCCAGCAGTCACCTTAGTATAGCGGGACTCACGCAGTATTTT. This gives the protein CASSHLSIAGLTQYF.

This chain uses TRBV6-5 with TRBJ1-1; D ambiguous. CDR1 MNHEY and CDR2 SVGAGI come from the germline V gene. V lost 5 bases to trimming and J lost 0 bases, with 7 bases between them. This CDR3 spans 13 amino acids. The CDR3 DNA is TGTGCCAGCAGTACCACAGTGAACACTGAAGCTTTCTTT. This encodes CASSTTVNTEAFF.

The genes are TRBV5-5 and TRBJ1-2, with TRBD1 matching 7 bases. The germline CDR1 and CDR2 sequences are SGHKS and YYEKEE (reference sequence). Trimming at V came to 2 bases and at J to 6 bases, leaving 19 bases not matched to a gene. The CDR3 is 18 residues long. CDR3 region: CASSFSPTSVGTEDGYTF. The CDR3 DNA reads as TGTGCCAGCAGCTTTTCCCCGACCTCGGTAGGGACAGAGGATGGCTACACCTTC.

This clone appeared a single time. This chain joins TRBV28 and TRBJ1-4; possible D gene TRBD1, 6 bases. The CDR3 extends over 16 amino acids. V lost 5 bases and J lost 7, with 20 bases in between. The germline V gene has CDR1 MDHEN and CDR2 SYDVKM. CDR3 residues: CASSPSPQGPGEKLFF. The CDR3 DNA sequence: TGTGCCAGCAGTCCCAGTCCCCAGGGGCCAGGTGAAAAACTGTTTTTT.

The rearrangement joins TRBV19 to TRBJ1-2; TRBD1 might be the D (5 bases). This CDR3 comprises 14 residues. CDR1 LNHDA and CDR2 SQIVND come from the germline V gene (reference sequence). The V and J ends lost 2 bases and 7 bases respectively, with 14 bases between them. The CDR3: CASSILQARFGYTF. CDR3 nucleotide sequence: TGTGCCAGTAGTATATTACAGGCCCGTTTTGGCTACACCTTC.